This T cell receptor beta chain was found in a study of blood T cell repertoires in COVID-19 (TCRdb year 2020). Broadly, across the study: Collaborator samples came from the United States, Italy and Spain and covered acute and convalescent phases of COVID-19. Samples were obtained from the ongoing ImmuneRACE study (first 160 participants) and from some 1,200 subjects provided by 6 global collaborators. HLA class I and class II types, where available, came from metadata supplied by the sample provider rather than from assay-based typing. The prospective study material was composed of cDNA or gDNA derived from T cells, B-cell-depleted T cells, or PBMCs. The repertoires were released in a freely available public database meant as a resource for research on the immune response to SARS-CoV-2. A de-identified subject ID, COVID-19 status, age in years and sex were almost always included in the sample metadata. Subjects who had been exposed to COVID-19, were actively infected with it, or had recovered from it provided the deeply sampled blood TCRbeta repertoires that made up the dataset.

Concerning this clone: Its antigen specificity is not known. No much larger clonotype is one base removed from it; base qualities were not supplied.

In the prospective study, participants were 18 to 89 years old, resided in 25 or so geographic areas of the United States, and were enrolled through a virtual design. Cohort assignment in the prospective study relied on participant-reported clinical history from a screening survey and a study questionnaire. In the prospective study, whole blood, serum and a nasopharyngeal or oropharyngeal swab were collected from each participant by mobile phlebotomists. Over a 2-month period, participants in the prospective study had the option of providing additional blood draws and questionnaires. Prospective study blood samples were shipped either frozen or at room temperature before DNA extraction. V sheds 3 bases and J sheds 1 base, leaving 16 bases between their ends. Reading from cysteine to phenylalanine, the CDR3 counts 16 amino acids. Just CDR3 DNA is preserved here, 48 bases in frame from base 1. The germline V gene (reference sequence) gives CDR1 as GTSNPN and CDR2 as SVGIG.

The immunoSEQ Assay, a bias-controlled multiplex PCR, was used to amplify TCRbeta CDR3 regions from genomic DNA. On the study's bioinformatics: Within the assay, amplification of reference gene primers was used to estimate how many nucleated cells each sample contained. To quantify the absolute abundance of each unique TCRbeta CDR3 rearrangement, sequence reads were collapsed and filtered. For each sample, productive Simpson clonality was calculated as the square root of Simpson's diversity index over productive rearrangements. TCRdb's version of the immuneACCESS table is confined to in-frame rearrangements and falls short of the full clone set. An unresolved V gene accounts for under half of the shortfall where checked; the remainder is of unknown origin. Clone size and the V and J calls come from that table; the DNA yielded D and trimming. This sample comprises about 140,000 clones, approximately 88% of them detected only once. The ten most abundant clones make up 5% to 7% of the sample.

The paper's findings and limits, for the study overall: The amount of clinical and demographic metadata varied by source and participant and was provided uncurated.

The V gene is TRBV30 and the J gene is TRBJ1-3; TRBD1 could be the D gene, as 6 bases match. Sequenced sample: PBMCs or T cells enriched from blood (not recorded which). The TCR originated in a man between 40 and 49 years old with acute COVID-19. The sequenced DNA is TGTGCCTGGAGGAGATTGATTACAGGGTCTGGAAACACCATATATTTT. Translated, this gives CAWRRLITGSGNTIYF.